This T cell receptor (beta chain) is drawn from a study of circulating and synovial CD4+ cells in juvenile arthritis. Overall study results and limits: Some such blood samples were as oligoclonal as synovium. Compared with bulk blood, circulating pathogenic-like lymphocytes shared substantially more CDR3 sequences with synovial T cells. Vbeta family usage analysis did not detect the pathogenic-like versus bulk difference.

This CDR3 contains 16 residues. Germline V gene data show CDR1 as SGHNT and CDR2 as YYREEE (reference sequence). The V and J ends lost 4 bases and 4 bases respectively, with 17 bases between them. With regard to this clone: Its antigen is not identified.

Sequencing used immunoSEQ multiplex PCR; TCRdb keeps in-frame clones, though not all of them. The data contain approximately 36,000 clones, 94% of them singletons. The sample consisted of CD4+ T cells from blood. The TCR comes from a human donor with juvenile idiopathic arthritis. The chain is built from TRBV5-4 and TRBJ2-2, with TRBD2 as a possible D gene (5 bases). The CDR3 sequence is CASSPREGLSTGELFF. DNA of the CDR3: TGTGCCAGCAGCCCCCGGGAAGGTTTGAGCACCGGGGAGCTGTTTTTT.